One sample yielded the 23 T cell receptor beta chains listed below, sequenced in a study of T cells after yellow fever vaccination. TCRdb processed the 5' RACE reads anew with MiXCR; each CDR3 protein has one entry. The sample holds roughly 500,000 distinct CDR3 sequences, roughly a fifth seen once. Sequenced material: PBMCs, taken 15 days after the yellow fever booster vaccination. These receptors all come from a man younger than 45 who received the YFV17D yellow fever vaccine.

V and J are TRBV6-1 and TRBJ2-7, with D maybe TRBD2 (7 bases). V was pared by 6 bases and J by 4 bases, with 19 bases between. Per germline, CDR1 MNHNS and CDR2 SASEGT. This CDR3 is 15 amino acids long. The CDR3 region is CASRPGGGSKYEQYF. The CDR3 nucleotides read TGTGCCAGCAGGCCTGGGGGCGGGAGTAAGTACGAGCAGTACTTC.

The J gene is TRBJ2-3, the V gene TRBV28, with D unclear. V gave up 5 bases and J gave up 8 bases, with 14 bases separating them. Per the germline V gene, CDR1 is MDHEN and CDR2 is SYDVKM. CDR3 length equals 13 residues. Here the CDR3 reads CASSPAVAGTQYF. DNA of the CDR3: TGTGCCAGCAGTCCTGCGGTAGCCGGTACGCAGTATTTT.

This clonotype was detected only a few times. This chain links TRBV20-1 with TRBJ2-1; 9 positions agree with TRBD2. The V gene end was trimmed by 6 bases and the J gene end by 4 bases; junction bases not matched to a gene: 10. This CDR3 is 15 amino acids long. Germline assignment: CDR1 DFQATT and CDR2 SNEGSKA (reference sequence). The CDR3 bases are TGCAGTGCCCTTGCCCTAGCGGGATTATACAATGAGCAGTTCTTC. Translated, it gives CSALALAGLYNEQFF.

The sample holds many counts of this clonotype. The chain has TRBV7-2 and TRBJ2-7, with D perhaps being TRBD1 or TRBD2 (5 bases each). This CDR3 contains 13 residues. Trimming took off 4 bases at V and 2 bases at J, with 9 bases between the two ends. CDR1 and CDR2 (germline): SGHTA, FQGNSA. This chain's CDR3 is CASSSRGAYEQYF. The CDR3 nucleotides are TGTGCCAGCAGCTCACGGGGCGCCTACGAGCAGTACTTC.

The chain uses TRBV6-1 and TRBJ2-7; TRBD1 or TRBD2 may be the D gene (7 bases each). Germline CDR1 and CDR2: MNHNS and SASEGT. The V gene lost 5 bases and the J gene lost 6 bases, with 23 bases spanning the gap. This CDR3 contains 16 residues. This CDR3 is CASSTEQGRDWGEQYF. The CDR3 DNA sequence: TGTGCCAGCAGTACAGAACAGGGGAGGGACTGGGGCGAGCAGTACTTC.

This sequence joins TRBV28 and TRBJ2-3; 10 nucleotides line up with TRBD2. The CDR3 consists of 16 residues. Looked up from germline, CDR1 is MDHEN and CDR2 is SYDVKM. The ends lost 3 bases at V and 4 bases at J; junction bases unmatched: 7. Here the CDR3 reads CASSFASGSLADTQYF. The CDR3 DNA follows: TGTGCCAGCAGTTTTGCTAGCGGGAGTTTGGCAGATACGCAGTATTTT.

This clonotype has just a few counts. The V and J genes are TRBV20-1 and TRBJ2-2; D is uncertain. V was shortened by 2 bases and J by 4 bases, with 11 bases between the two germline ends. The CDR3 has 14 residues. Germline V gives CDR1 DFQATT, CDR2 SNEGSKA (reference sequence). The CDR3 here is CSARPDLVTGELFF. The CDR3 nucleotides read TGCAGTGCTAGACCAGATTTGGTCACCGGGGAGCTGTTTTTT.

The genes are TRBV20-1 and TRBJ2-7; the D is unclear. Looked up from germline, CDR1 is DFQATT and CDR2 is SNEGSKA (reference sequence). This CDR3 is 13 amino acids long. Trimming took 5 bases from V and 2 from J, leaving 13 bases between them. The CDR3 loop is CSARHGRPYEQYF. The CDR3 DNA is TGCAGTGCTCGACACGGGCGTCCCTACGAGCAGTACTTC.

The V gene is TRBV7-2, the J gene TRBJ2-5, with D maybe TRBD2 (5 bases). V gave up 7 bases and J gave up 5 bases, with 14 bases separating them. CDR1 is SGHTA and CDR2 is FQGNSA in the germline V gene. CDR3 length: 13 amino acids. CDR3 coding DNA: TGTGCCAGCAACGAGCCAGGCGGGGAGACCCAGTACTTC. It codes for CASNEPGGETQYF.

The chain employs TRBV5-5 and TRBJ1-2; D remains ambiguous. The CDR3 totals 13 residues. The V gene's germline CDR1 is SGHKS and CDR2 YYEKEE (reference sequence). Trimming shortened V by 4 bases and J by 4 bases, and 11 bases separated the two germline ends. CDR3 DNA: TGTGCCAGCAGCCGTACACGAGTCTATGGCTACACCTTC. Translation gives CASSRTRVYGYTF.

This clonotype was seen ten or more times. The V gene is TRBV12-3 or TRBV12-4, the J gene TRBJ2-3, with a possible D match to TRBD2 (5 bases). V lost 3 bases to trimming and J lost 7 bases, with 20 bases between them. The CDR3 covers 16 residues. In DNA, the CDR3 is TGTGCCAGCAGTTTCCTTGGTGCCAGCGGCATAAATACGCAGTATTTT. It codes for CASSFLGASGINTQYF.

The chain couples TRBV9 to TRBJ2-6, with D possibly matching TRBD1 (5 bases). The CDR3 has 13 amino acids. Germline V gives CDR1 SGDLS, CDR2 YYNGEE. Trimming stripped 7 bases from V and 4 bases from J, with 9 bases between. CDR3 in DNA: TGTGCCAGCGCAAAGGGGGGGGCCAACGTCCTGACTTTC. Translating gives CASAKGGANVLTF.

The V gene is TRBV7-9, the J gene TRBJ2-5; 12 bases agree with TRBD2. V was pared by 7 bases and J by 4 bases, with 4 bases of the junction left unmatched. The CDR3 is 14 amino acids. CDR1 is SEHNR, CDR2 FQNEAQ, per germline (reference sequence). CDR3: CASTASGRGETQYF. CDR3 nucleotide sequence: TGTGCCAGCACCGCTAGCGGGAGGGGAGAGACCCAGTACTTC.

This sequence joins TRBV6-4 and TRBJ2-3; D not resolved. The CDR3 has 13 amino acids. Trimming took off 0 bases at V and 7 bases at J, with 8 bases between the two ends. Germline V gives CDR1 MRHNA, CDR2 SNTAGT. Written as DNA, the CDR3 is TGTGCCAGCAGTGACTCGAGCTCAAATACGCAGTATTTT. Its translation: CASSDSSSNTQYF.

This chain links TRBV7-2 with TRBJ2-3, with D possibly called TRBD1 or TRBD2 (5 bases each). Germline CDR1 reads SGHTA; CDR2 reads FQGNSA. V lost 5 bases and J 0 bases, leaving 15 bases between the germline ends. The CDR3 is 16 residues long. The CDR3 reads CASSPSMRGSTDTQYF. In DNA, the CDR3 is TGTGCCAGCAGCCCCTCTATGAGGGGAAGCACAGATACGCAGTATTTT. Complete variable domain (other parts from reference TRBV7-2 and TRBJ2-3): GAGVSQSPSNKVTEKGKDVELRCDPISGHTALYWYRQSLGQGLEFLIYFQGNSAPDKSGLPSDRFSAERTGGSVSTLTIQRTQQEDSAVYLCASSPSMRGSTDTQYFGPGTRLTVL.

The chain employs TRBV7-2 and TRBJ2-4; D is uncertain. Per germline, CDR1 SGHTA and CDR2 FQGNSA. Trimming took 1 base from V and 4 from J, leaving 14 bases between them. The CDR3 runs to 16 residues. As DNA, the CDR3 is TGTGCCAGCAGCTTAGACGGCAGCCACGTTAAAAACATTCAGTACTTC. Translated: CASSLDGSHVKNIQYF.

This clonotype was detected many times. The chain is built from TRBV2 and TRBJ2-1; possibly TRBD2 for D (6 bases). The V end was cut by 5 bases, the J end by 0 bases, with 11 bases between. CDR1 and CDR2 from the germline V gene are SNHLY and FYNNEI. This CDR3 has 15 residues. The CDR3 DNA sequence: TGTGCCAGCAGTTCCGGGAGTAGCTCCTACAATGAGCAGTTCTTC. Its protein product is CASSSGSSSYNEQFF.

This clonotype was observed a handful of times. The chain couples TRBV5-4 to TRBJ2-1, with TRBD2 matching 14 bases. V lost 5 bases and J lost 9; bases outside the gene matches: 16. Germline V gene data show CDR1 as SGHNT and CDR2 as YYREEE (reference sequence). This CDR3 contains 18 residues. The CDR3 DNA follows: TGTGCCAGCAGGTCCGGGACTAGCGGGAGCAGAAGTATTAGTGAGCAGTTCTTC. Translation gives CASRSGTSGSRSISEQFF.

V is TRBV20-1 and J is TRBJ1-4; D uncertain. CDR1 is DFQATT and CDR2 is SNEGSKA in the germline V gene (reference sequence). The length of the CDR3 is 13 residues. The V gene lost 6 bases and the J gene lost 4 bases, with 12 bases spanning the gap. This CDR3 reads CSAPAGINEKLFF. CDR3 sequence (DNA): TGCAGTGCCCCGGCTGGGATTAATGAAAAACTGTTTTTT.

This chain joins TRBV20-1 and TRBJ2-5, with 9 nucleotides matching TRBD2. CDR3 length: 16 residues. Germline loops: CDR1 DFQATT, CDR2 SNEGSKA (reference sequence). After removal of 6 bases from V and 5 bases from J, the junction contained 16 bases not matched to a gene. The CDR3 here is CSADGTSGLFSETQYF. The CDR3 region has the DNA TGCAGTGCCGACGGCACTAGCGGGTTATTTTCGGAGACCCAGTACTTC.

This clonotype has a count of ten or more. This chain joins TRBV29-1 and TRBJ2-5, with 7 bases lining up with TRBD1. Germline V gives CDR1 SQVTM, CDR2 ANQGSEA. The CDR3 consists of 12 residues. J was trimmed by 4 bases and V by 7 bases; bases with no gene match: 6. This CDR3 reads CSATTGPETQYF. The CDR3 bases are TGCAGCGCAACGACAGGGCCAGAGACCCAGTACTTC.

This clonotype was seen more than once but under ten times. V is TRBV5-1 and J is TRBJ2-3; 7 bases fit TRBD2. In germline, CDR1 is SGHRS, CDR2 YFSETQ. The CDR3 runs to 18 residues. With V trimmed by 0 bases and J by 0 bases, 10 bases remained unmatched. The CDR3 bases are TGCGCCAGCAGCTTGGATGAATCACTAGCGACTAGCACAGATACGCAGTATTTT. Its translation is CASSLDESLATSTDTQYF.

This clonotype turned up a few times. V usage is TRBV7-2 and J usage is TRBJ2-4, with D perhaps being TRBD1 or TRBD2 (5 bases each). From germline, CDR1 is SGHTA and CDR2 FQGNSA. This CDR3 is built from 13 residues. V dropped 8 bases and J dropped 2 bases, with 10 bases sitting between them. The CDR3 protein is CASEGYTKNIQYF. The DNA for the CDR3 is TGTGCCAGCGAGGGGTACACCAAAAACATTCAGTACTTC.